Listed below are T cell receptor beta chains from one sample, sequenced in a study of cytomegalovirus exposure and HLA in healthy donors. TCRdb's table, derived via immunoSEQ multiplex PCR, lists solely in-frame clones and lacks some. The sample includes some 190,000 clones, about 90% of them seen just once. Sequenced input: PBMCs. All receptors come from a man aged 25 to 40 in good health and CMV-seronegative. Both conserved end residues are part of each CDR3. The order of the fields is J gene, V gene, clone size, CDR3 protein. Part of the rows lack a size; the others show once, few, many or a class for expanded clones.

>-|TRBV20-1|-
CSGERSYEQYF
>TRBJ2-5|TRBV5-1|-
CASSPEQETQYF
>TRBJ1-5|TRBV4-2|-
CASSFSNQPQHF
>TRBJ2-6|TRBV4-1|-
CASSQDAGAGANVLTF
>TRBJ2-1|TRBV7-2|few
CASSLIASGSADEQFF
>TRBJ2-5|TRBV29-1|-
CSVGGGQVSVETQYF
>TRBJ1-5|TRBV29-1|-
CSVSTGAGQPQHF
>TRBJ2-7|TRBV19|-
CASSSSGSGPYEQYF
>TRBJ2-5|TRBV18|-
CASSPPEYQETQYF
>TRBJ2-7|TRBV2|-
CASSDGLYEQYF
>TRBJ2-7|TRBV6-1|-
CASSPLHEQYF
>TRBJ2-1|TRBV25-1|few
CASGTGIAEYNEQFF
>TRBJ1-5|TRBV6-6|-
CASRPLDSQQGPQHF
>TRBJ2-7|TRBV18|-
CASTDRDTEQYF
>TRBJ2-3|TRBV6-5|-
CASRARGATDTQYF
>TRBJ2-3|TRBV30|-
CAWMWGTSGSVDTQYF
>TRBJ2-1|TRBV11-3|-
CASSLEGGGNNEQFF
>TRBJ1-5|TRBV7-2|-
CASSLPFLRGNQPQHF
>TRBJ1-6|TRBV19|-
CASSWTGYNSPLHF
>TRBJ2-3|TRBV4-1|few
CASSPGSRADTQYF
>TRBJ2-3|TRBV7-2|-
CASSLNGGGADTQYF
>TRBJ1-2|TRBV30|-
CAWSGVGDYGYTF
>TRBJ2-3|TRBV28|-
CASSLSGSDTRYF
>TRBJ1-5|TRBV7-2|-
CASNQAGAGNQPQHF
>TRBJ2-1|TRBV5-1|-
CASSLETSDEQFF
>TRBJ2-5|TRBV13|once
CASSLLGRQETRYF
>TRBJ2-1|TRBV29-1|-
CSVEMSGGRNEQFF
>TRBJ2-5|TRBV5-6|once
CASSRRPGTETQYF
>TRBJ2-4|TRBV27|-
CASRLAGGGAQYF
>TRBJ1-1|TRBV18|-
CASSPNIVNTEAFF
>TRBJ2-7|TRBV6-5|-
CASRTGSYEQYF
>TRBJ1-2|TRBV14|-
CASRSSTGRSYGYTF
>TRBJ2-1|TRBV5-4|-
CASSDPGQYNEQFF
>TRBJ2-3|TRBV6-6|-
CASHRGGSGRTDTQYF
>TRBJ2-2|TRBV5-5|-
CASSLAFAGELFF
>TRBJ2-7|TRBV29-1|-
CSVTGTGGYEQYF
>TRBJ2-7|TRBV5-8|-
CASSLTKTSGIYEQYF
>TRBJ1-1|TRBV6-6|once
CASRTNPGEKAFF
>TRBJ2-4|TRBV18|-
CASSPPVGTGDVKNIQYF
>TRBJ1-1|TRBV28|few
CASSFRGTEAFF
>TRBJ1-5|TRBV7-9|-
CASSMQGMDPQHF
>TRBJ2-1|TRBV6-1|-
CASSAVGLAGGYNEQFF
>TRBJ1-1|TRBV14|-
CASSQETRTEAFF
>TRBJ2-1|TRBV21-1|-
CASSKEEERGLDDNEQFF
>TRBJ2-7|TRBV5-8|-
CASSRLGGYEQYF
>TRBJ1-2|TRBV10-3|-
CAISEPFNRAGRYGYTF
>TRBJ1-2|TRBV28|-
CASSYMGTGGYGYTF
>TRBJ2-7|TRBV29-1|-
CSVEGAGRDVLDEQYF
>TRBJ1-5|TRBV7-2|once
CASSFYSTGRYNQPQHF
>TRBJ2-7|TRBV10-3|-
CAISPGGDEQYF
>TRBJ1-4|TRBV6-1|once
CASQGRAEGKLFF
>TRBJ2-1|TRBV7-2|-
CASRSHRVGSYNEQFF
>TRBJ2-6|TRBV27|-
CASSWLSGANVLTF
>TRBJ1-5|TRBV2|-
CASRGMTGFGSNQPQHF